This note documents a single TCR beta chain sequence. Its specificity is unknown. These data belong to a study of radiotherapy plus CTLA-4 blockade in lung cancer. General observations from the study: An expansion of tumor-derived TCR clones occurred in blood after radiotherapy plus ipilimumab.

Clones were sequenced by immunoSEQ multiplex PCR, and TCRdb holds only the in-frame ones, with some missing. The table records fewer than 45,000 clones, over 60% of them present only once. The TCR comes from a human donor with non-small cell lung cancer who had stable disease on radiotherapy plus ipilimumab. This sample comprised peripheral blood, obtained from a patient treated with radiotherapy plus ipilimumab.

This chain's CDR3 is CSASTGRVEKLFF. The CDR3 coding sequence is TGCAGCGCATCGACAGGGAGAGTTGAAAAACTGTTTTTT. V is TRBV29-1 and J is TRBJ1-4; 7 positions agree with TRBD1. The germline gives CDR1 SQVTM, CDR2 ANQGSEA. The V and J ends lost 7 bases and 7 bases, in that order; junction bases with no gene match: 9. This CDR3 region has 13 residues.